This TCR beta chain stems from a study of OX40 agonist ivuxolimab in advanced cancers. The repertoire was sequenced with immunoSEQ multiplex PCR; TCRdb's copy has only in-frame clones and lacks some. The sample lists around 60,000 clones; 86% were seen once. There are 14 residues in the CDR3. Germline CDR1 is LNHDA and CDR2 is SQIVND (reference sequence). The V and J ends lost 5 bases and 3 bases, in that order; junction bases with no gene match: 4. Sample: CD4+ or CD8+ T cells sorted from blood, taken in a trial of the OX40 agonist ivuxolimab. The receptor's source is an adult with an advanced solid tumor such as melanoma, head and neck, liver or kidney cancer. The chain combines TRBV19 with TRBJ1-1; 9 nucleotides align to TRBD1. Here the CDR3 reads CASSPDRGDTEAFF. The CDR3 nucleotides read TGTGCCAGTAGTCCAGACAGGGGGGACACTGAAGCTTTCTTT. The full variable domain, with the rest looked up from reference TRBV19 and TRBJ1-1, is DGGITQSPKYLFRKEGQNVTLSCEQNLNHDAMYWYRQDPGQGLRLIYYSQIVNDFQKGDIAEGYSVSREKKESFPLTVTSAQKNPTAFYLCASSPDRGDTEAFFGQGTRLTVV.